The present TCR beta chain was sequenced within a study of cytomegalovirus exposure and HLA in healthy donors. PCR was performed using 60 Vbeta and 13 Jbeta primers. Repertoires were generated with immunoSEQ multiplex PCR, while TCRdb's copy carries only in-frame clones and drops some. Of 150,000 or so clones in the sample, over 70% were seen once. This CDR3 region has 16 residues. Germline V CDR1 and CDR2: SGHDT, YYEEEE. V dropped 4 bases and J dropped 3 bases, with 18 bases sitting between them. Sequencing was performed on PBMCs. The genes are TRBV5-6 and TRBJ2-3; TRBD2 is a possible D gene (5 bases). The sequence was obtained from a woman aged 45-65 years in good health and CMV-seropositive. The CDR3 sequence is CASSPLSGVWTDTQYF. CDR3 in DNA: TGTGCCAGCAGCCCCCTCTCCGGGGTATGGACAGATACGCAGTATTTT.